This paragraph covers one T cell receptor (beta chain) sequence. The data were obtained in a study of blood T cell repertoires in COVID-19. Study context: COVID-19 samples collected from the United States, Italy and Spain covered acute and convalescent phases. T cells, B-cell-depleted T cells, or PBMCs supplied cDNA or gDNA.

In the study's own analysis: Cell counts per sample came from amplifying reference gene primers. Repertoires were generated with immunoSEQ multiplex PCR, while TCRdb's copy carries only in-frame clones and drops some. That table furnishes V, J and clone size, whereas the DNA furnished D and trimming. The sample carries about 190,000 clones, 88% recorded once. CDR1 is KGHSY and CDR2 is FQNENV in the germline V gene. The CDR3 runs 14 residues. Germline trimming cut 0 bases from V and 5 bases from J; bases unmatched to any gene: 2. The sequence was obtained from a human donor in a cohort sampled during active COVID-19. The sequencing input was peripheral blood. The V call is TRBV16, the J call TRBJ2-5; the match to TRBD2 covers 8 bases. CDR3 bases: TGTGCCAGCAGCCAATCGCTAGCGGGTGAGACCCAGTACTTC. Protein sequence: CASSQSLAGETQYF.